A selection of T cell receptor beta chains follows, all from one sample in a study of T cell repertoires in cytomegalovirus infection. Which antigens these TCRs recognize remains unknown. TCRdb reanalysed the reads using MiXCR and keeps one entry per CDR3 protein. Of some 500,000 distinct CDR3 sequences in the sample, 25% to 35% were seen once. The starting material was cultured PBMCs, obtained from culture after CMV antigen stimulation. The receptors derive from a human donor in good health (CMV status not recorded). Some clones in this sample may be carry-over from other donors' samples. Each CDR3 is given with its conserved first and last residue. D genes are given only for firm matches. Rows may omit the clone size; those that give it use once, few, many or a size class.

clone size: few; J gene: TRBJ1-5; V gene: TRBV27; D gene: NA; CDR3 DNA: TGTGCCAGCAGGCAATCAAAGGGGTGGGGTGGCAATCAGCCCCAGCATTTT; CDR3 protein: CASRQSKGWGGNQPQHF
clone size: few; J gene: TRBJ2-3; V gene: TRBV19; D gene: TRBD2; CDR3 DNA: TGTGCCACAAAATCGAGACTAGCGGGATCAAGCACAGATACGCAGTATTTT; CDR3 protein: CATKSRLAGSSTDTQYF
clone size: many; J gene: TRBJ2-7; V gene: TRBV7-8; D gene: NA; CDR3 DNA: TGTGCCAGCAGCTTAGGTATCAGGGGCGAGCAGTACTTC; CDR3 protein: CASSLGIRGEQYF
clone size: NA; J gene: TRBJ1-1; V gene: TRBV19; D gene: TRBD1; CDR3 DNA: TGTGCCAGTACCGCCAGGACAGGGGGCACTGAAGCTTTCTTT; CDR3 protein: CASTARTGGTEAFF
clone size: NA; J gene: TRBJ1-2; V gene: TRBV19; D gene: NA; CDR3 DNA: TGTGCCAGTAAGAAAGATTTATCGGGCTATGGCTACACCTTC; CDR3 protein: CASKKDLSGYGYTF
clone size: few; J gene: TRBJ2-1; V gene: TRBV28; D gene: TRBD1; CDR3 DNA: TGTGCCAGCAGCTCCCGGGACAGAGGCCATGAGCAGTTCTTC; CDR3 protein: CASSSRDRGHEQFF
clone size: NA; J gene: TRBJ2-1; V gene: TRBV6-2/TRBV6-3; D gene: TRBD2; CDR3 DNA: TGTGGCAGTCACAGCGGGAGTGAAGATAGCAATGAGCAGTTCTTC; CDR3 protein: CGSHSGSEDSNEQFF
clone size: many; J gene: TRBJ2-1; V gene: TRBV7-2; D gene: TRBD2; CDR3 DNA: TGTGCCAGCAGCTTATTGGGCGGGAGCTCCTACAATGAGCAGTTCTTC; CDR3 protein: CASSLLGGSSYNEQFF
clone size: few; J gene: TRBJ1-5; V gene: TRBV18; D gene: NA; CDR3 DNA: TGTGCCAGCTCCCCCGAAGCCCCAGGGGCGCATGGCAATCAGCCCCAGCATTTT; CDR3 protein: CASSPEAPGAHGNQPQHF
clone size: NA; J gene: TRBJ2-6; V gene: TRBV7-9; D gene: TRBD1; CDR3 DNA: TGTGCCAGCAGCGCGGAAAAGGGACAGGGGAGCTCTGGGGCCAACGTCCTGACTTTC; CDR3 protein: CASSAEKGQGSSGANVLTF
clone size: NA; J gene: TRBJ2-1; V gene: TRBV12-3/TRBV12-4; D gene: NA; CDR3 DNA: TGTGCCAGCAGTTTAGCCGGGGGTTATGAGCAGTTCTTC; CDR3 protein: CASSLAGGYEQFF
clone size: few; J gene: TRBJ2-1; V gene: TRBV20-1; D gene: TRBD1; CDR3 DNA: TGCAGTGCTAGAGATCAGGGGGCGCCGGGCAATGAGCAGTTCTTC; CDR3 protein: CSARDQGAPGNEQFF
clone size: many; J gene: TRBJ1-2; V gene: TRBV6-5; D gene: TRBD1; CDR3 DNA: TGTGCCAGCACCCTAACAGGGGGCGCGTGGCCGTTCTATGGCTACACCTTC; CDR3 protein: CASTLTGGAWPFYGYTF
clone size: NA; J gene: TRBJ1-2; V gene: TRBV12-3/TRBV12-4; D gene: TRBD1; CDR3 DNA: TGTGCCAGCACTAGGACAGGGGAGAACTATGGCTACACCTTC; CDR3 protein: CASTRTGENYGYTF
clone size: NA; J gene: TRBJ1-3; V gene: TRBV29-1; D gene: NA; CDR3 DNA: TGCAGCGCCATAACAATGTTAGGAAACACCATATATTTT; CDR3 protein: CSAITMLGNTIYF
clone size: NA; J gene: TRBJ1-1; V gene: TRBV27; D gene: NA; CDR3 DNA: TGTGCCAGCAGTTTATTTGGGACACGGAACACTGAAGCTTTCTTT; CDR3 protein: CASSLFGTRNTEAFF
clone size: NA; J gene: TRBJ2-3; V gene: TRBV2; D gene: NA; CDR3 DNA: TGTGCCAGCAACCAGGGCATAGATACGCAGTATTTT; CDR3 protein: CASNQGIDTQYF
clone size: NA; J gene: TRBJ1-1; V gene: TRBV5-4; D gene: NA; CDR3 DNA: TGTGCCAGCAGCTCAACAGTAGCCAGAAATGGAGCTTTCTTT; CDR3 protein: CASSSTVARNGAFF
clone size: NA; J gene: TRBJ2-1; V gene: TRBV4-2; D gene: TRBD2; CDR3 DNA: TGTGCCAGCAGCCGGACCGGGACTAGCGGATACAATGAGCAGTTCTTC; CDR3 protein: CASSRTGTSGYNEQFF
clone size: NA; J gene: TRBJ2-3; V gene: TRBV7-3; D gene: NA; CDR3 DNA: TGTGCCAGCAGCTTAAGGCCGGGGGGCATTGGAGATACGCAGTATTTT; CDR3 protein: CASSLRPGGIGDTQYF
clone size: NA; J gene: TRBJ2-3; V gene: TRBV7-6; D gene: TRBD2; CDR3 DNA: TGTGCCAGCAGCAAGGGACTAGCGGGAGGGCCTTACACAGATACGCAGTATTTT; CDR3 protein: CASSKGLAGGPYTDTQYF
clone size: NA; J gene: TRBJ2-1; V gene: TRBV4-1; D gene: NA; CDR3 DNA: TGCGCCAGCAGCCAAGTGTCGTCACAGGTAGAGCAGTTCTTC; CDR3 protein: CASSQVSSQVEQFF
clone size: NA; J gene: TRBJ2-5; V gene: TRBV18; D gene: NA; CDR3 DNA: TGTGCCAGCTCACCACCTGAGGGAGAGACCCAGTACTTC; CDR3 protein: CASSPPEGETQYF
clone size: few; J gene: TRBJ2-3; V gene: TRBV11-2; D gene: TRBD2; CDR3 DNA: TGTGCCAGCAGCTTCGAACCCGGGACTAGCGGGAGACAATACACGCAGTATTTT; CDR3 protein: CASSFEPGTSGRQYTQYF
clone size: NA; J gene: TRBJ2-3; V gene: TRBV19; D gene: TRBD2; CDR3 DNA: TGTGCCAGTAGTCCACTCGGCGGACTAGCGGGAGGACACCGCACAGATACGCAGTATTTT; CDR3 protein: CASSPLGGLAGGHRTDTQYF
clone size: NA; J gene: TRBJ1-1; V gene: TRBV20-1; D gene: NA; CDR3 DNA: TGCAGTGCTCCACGGGGCCCTGAAGCTTTCTTT; CDR3 protein: CSAPRGPEAFF
clone size: NA; J gene: TRBJ2-1; V gene: TRBV24-1; D gene: NA; CDR3 DNA: TGTGCCACCAGTGATGACAGCGCCTCTGGGGATGAGCAGTTCTTC; CDR3 protein: CATSDDSASGDEQFF
clone size: NA; J gene: TRBJ2-1; V gene: TRBV20-1; D gene: TRBD2; CDR3 DNA: TGCAGTGCTAGCGGGAGGGCCGGAGATGAGCAGTTCTTC; CDR3 protein: CSASGRAGDEQFF
clone size: NA; J gene: TRBJ2-3; V gene: TRBV27; D gene: TRBD1; CDR3 DNA: TGTGCCAGCAGTTCATACAAGACAGGGGGCCACACAGATACGCAGTATTTT; CDR3 protein: CASSSYKTGGHTDTQYF
clone size: many; J gene: TRBJ2-7; V gene: TRBV7-8; D gene: NA; CDR3 DNA: TGTGCCAGCAGCTGGGACAATACCTACGAGCAGTACTTC; CDR3 protein: CASSWDNTYEQYF
clone size: once; J gene: TRBJ2-6; V gene: TRBV7-9; D gene: NA; CDR3 DNA: TGTGCCAGCAGCCAGGGACACTCTGGGACCAACGCCCTGACTTTC; CDR3 protein: CASSQGHSGTNALTF
clone size: NA; J gene: TRBJ2-7; V gene: TRBV7-2; D gene: TRBD1; CDR3 DNA: TGTGCCAGCAGCTCGAGGACAGGGGGCGTCTACGAGCAGTACTTC; CDR3 protein: CASSSRTGGVYEQYF
clone size: NA; J gene: TRBJ1-4; V gene: TRBV5-1; D gene: NA; CDR3 DNA: TGCGCCAGCAGCTTGGGGAATTGGGGTAATGAAAAACTGTTTTTT; CDR3 protein: CASSLGNWGNEKLFF
clone size: NA; J gene: TRBJ1-4; V gene: TRBV19; D gene: NA; CDR3 DNA: TGTGCCAGTAACGGGCTGACTAATGAAAAACTGTTTTTT; CDR3 protein: CASNGLTNEKLFF
clone size: NA; J gene: TRBJ1-3; V gene: TRBV3-1; D gene: NA; CDR3 DNA: TGTGCCAGCAGCCAAGGCCAGTACAGAAACACCATATATTTT; CDR3 protein: CASSQGQYRNTIYF
clone size: few; J gene: TRBJ2-3; V gene: TRBV4-1; D gene: NA; CDR3 DNA: TGCGCCAGCAGCCAAGACTGGGCGCCTAGTGGGCACACAGATACGCAGTATTTT; CDR3 protein: CASSQDWAPSGHTDTQYF
clone size: NA; J gene: TRBJ1-5; V gene: TRBV20-1; D gene: NA; CDR3 DNA: TGCAGTGCTACCGTCGGGAACAGCAATCAGCCCCAGCATTTT; CDR3 protein: CSATVGNSNQPQHF
clone size: NA; J gene: TRBJ1-5; V gene: TRBV24-1; D gene: NA; CDR3 DNA: TGTGTCACCGGGGCGAATCAGCCCCAGCATTTT; CDR3 protein: CVTGANQPQHF
clone size: NA; J gene: TRBJ2-2; V gene: TRBV5-4; D gene: NA; CDR3 DNA: TGTGCCAGCAGCTTGTTGGGGCGGGCCAACACCGGGGAGCTGTTTTTT; CDR3 protein: CASSLLGRANTGELFF
clone size: NA; J gene: TRBJ1-5; V gene: TRBV18; D gene: NA; CDR3 DNA: TGTGCCAGCTCACCCCTTGGAGGCGCAGCCCTGAGAGAGAGGAGCAATCAGCCCCAGCATTTT; CDR3 protein: CASSPLGGAALRERSNQPQHF
clone size: NA; J gene: TRBJ1-2; V gene: TRBV4-1; D gene: NA; CDR3 DNA: TGCGCCAGCAGCCAAGTTCAGGGTCGCGGTGAGGGCTACACCTTC; CDR3 protein: CASSQVQGRGEGYTF
clone size: NA; J gene: TRBJ2-1; V gene: TRBV4-1; D gene: NA; CDR3 DNA: TGCGCCAGCAGCCAGGGGACTGTCAATGAGCAGTTCTTC; CDR3 protein: CASSQGTVNEQFF
clone size: few; J gene: TRBJ1-1; V gene: TRBV6-2/TRBV6-3; D gene: NA; CDR3 DNA: TGTGCCAGCAGTTCCCCGGACACCCCCGCGACCACTGAAGCTTTCTTT; CDR3 protein: CASSSPDTPATTEAFF
clone size: NA; J gene: TRBJ1-2; V gene: TRBV15; D gene: NA; CDR3 DNA: TGTGCCACCAGCAGAGATAAATATGGCTACACCTTC; CDR3 protein: CATSRDKYGYTF
clone size: NA; J gene: TRBJ2-3; V gene: TRBV7-3; D gene: NA; CDR3 DNA: TGTGCCAGCAGCATTGGACGCGAGGATACGCAGTATTTT; CDR3 protein: CASSIGREDTQYF
clone size: NA; J gene: TRBJ2-3; V gene: TRBV5-3; D gene: NA; CDR3 DNA: TGTGCCAGCAGCTCCGGACGAACGTATACGCAGTATTTT; CDR3 protein: CASSSGRTYTQYF
clone size: many; J gene: TRBJ1-4; V gene: TRBV6-1; D gene: NA; CDR3 DNA: TGTGCCAGCAAGGGACACGATGCAACTAATGAAAAACTGTTTTTT; CDR3 protein: CASKGHDATNEKLFF